This T cell receptor (beta chain) was documented in a study of early T cells in non-severe SARS-CoV-2 infection. Notes on the study in general: In VDJdb matching, anti-spike CD8 responses were favored while private and CD4 specificities went missing.

The CDR3 loop spans 14 amino acids. Trimming took off 5 bases at V and 5 bases at J, with 16 bases between the two ends. TCRdb passed the 5' RACE reads through MiXCR, listing each CDR3 protein once. The sample contains 100,000 to 130,000 distinct CDR3 sequences, approximately 10% of which appear only once. This clonotype was detected ten times or more. What it binds is not known. The TCR originated in an adult who was a healthcare worker with PCR-confirmed SARS-CoV-2 infection or an uninfected control (not recorded which). The material sequenced was whole blood. This chain joins TRBV12-3 or TRBV12-4 and TRBJ2-7; D might be TRBD1 (6 bases). The CDR3 region has the DNA TGTGCCAGCAGTCCAAGACAGGTTTCACACGAGCAGTACTTC. Its protein is CASSPRQVSHEQYF.